This T cell receptor (beta chain) appears in the sequencing data of a study of cytomegalovirus exposure and HLA in healthy donors. Study results and limitations: Trimming of TCR beta V- and J-genes showed a link, identified in a later analysis, to a missense DCLRE1C variant. Sequencing depth roughly uniform across donors was assumed in presence/absence analyses. While the bulk of TCR sequences proved rare, some public TCRs turned up in many donors. By HLA locus, TCR association rates varied in a later analysis, with DRB1 showing the most and HLA-C the fewest.

There are a few counts of this clone. What it recognizes is unknown. From germline, CDR1 is SGHRS and CDR2 YFSETQ. This CDR3 spans 17 amino acids. The J segment lost 2 bases and the V segment lost 0 bases, leaving 7 bases of the junction unmatched. Amplification used 60 Vbeta primers and 13 Jbeta primers. The table came from immunoSEQ multiplex PCR; TCRdb's copy has only in-frame clones and leaves some out. This sample carries 65,000 to 90,000 clones, less than 80% of them seen once, and the ten largest clones take approximately 8.9%. Material for sequencing was PBMCs. The genes are TRBV5-1 and TRBJ2-1; 8 nucleotides align to TRBD2. The receptor comes from a woman between 40 and 55 years old in good health and CMV-seropositive. The CDR3 region is CASSLAVVAGTYNEQFF. The CDR3 DNA follows: TGCGCCAGCAGCTTGGCCGTGGTAGCGGGGACCTACAATGAGCAGTTCTTC. Using reference TRBV5-1 and TRBJ2-1 for the parts outside the CDR3, the full variable domain is KAGVTQTPRYLIKTRGQQVTLSCSPISGHRSVSWYQQTPGQGLQFLFEYFSETQRNKGNFPGRFSGRQFSNSRSEMNVSTLELGDSALYLCASSLAVVAGTYNEQFFGPGTRLTVL.